The clone carrying this T cell receptor (beta chain) was observed a handful of times. The data belong to a study of blood T cell repertoires in COVID-19. The table came from immunoSEQ multiplex PCR; TCRdb's copy has only in-frame clones and leaves some out. The repertoire has about 69,000 clones, roughly 79% of them found once; the top ten carry more than 45%. J was trimmed by 3 bases and V by 9 bases; bases with no gene match: 1. The germline gives CDR1 KGHSH, CDR2 LQKENI. The length of the CDR3 is 11 residues. The source of this sequence is a human donor in a cohort sampled during active COVID-19. Sequencing used peripheral blood. V usage is TRBV18 and J usage is TRBJ1-1, with TRBD1 matching over 7 bases. CDR3 protein: CASTGDTEAFF. The CDR3 region has the DNA TGTGCCAGTACAGGGGACACTGAAGCTTTCTTT.